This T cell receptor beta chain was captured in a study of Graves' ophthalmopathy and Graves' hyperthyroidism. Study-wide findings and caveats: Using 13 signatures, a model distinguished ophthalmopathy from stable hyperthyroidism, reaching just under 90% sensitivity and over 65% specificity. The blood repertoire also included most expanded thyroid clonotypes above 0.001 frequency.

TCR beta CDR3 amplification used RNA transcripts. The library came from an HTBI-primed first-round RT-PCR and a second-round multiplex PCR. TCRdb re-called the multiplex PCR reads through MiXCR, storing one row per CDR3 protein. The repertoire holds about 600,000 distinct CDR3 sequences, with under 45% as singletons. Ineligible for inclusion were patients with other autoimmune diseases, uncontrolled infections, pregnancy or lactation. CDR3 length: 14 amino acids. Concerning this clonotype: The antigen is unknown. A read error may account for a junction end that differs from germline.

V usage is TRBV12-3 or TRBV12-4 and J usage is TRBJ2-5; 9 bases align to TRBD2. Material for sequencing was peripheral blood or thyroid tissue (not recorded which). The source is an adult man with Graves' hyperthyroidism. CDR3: CTSSILAGQETQYF. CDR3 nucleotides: TGTACCAGCAGTATACTAGCGGGCCAAGAGACCCAGTACTTC.